The 10 T cell receptor beta chains reported below all come from one sample, sequenced in a study of T cell responses to AZD1222 COVID-19 vaccine. Repertoires were generated with immunoSEQ multiplex PCR, while TCRdb's copy carries only in-frame clones and drops some. The table records over 120,000 clones, around 85% of them present only once. The specimen comprised peripheral blood, sampled on day 0 of AZD1222 vaccination. The receptor source for this set is an adult in good health.

The sample holds one count of this clone. J is TRBJ1-2 and V is TRBV4-1; D unresolved. Looked up from germline, CDR1 is MGHRA and CDR2 is YSYEKL. The germline V and J ends were trimmed by 4 bases and 8 bases, with 11 bases remaining between them. The CDR3 is made up of 12 amino acids. This CDR3 reads CASSRDTGGYTF. The CDR3 nucleotides read TGCGCCAGCAGCCGAGATACGGGGGGCTACACCTTC.

This sequence joins TRBV24-1 and TRBJ2-2, with TRBD1 matching over 10 bases. V lost 0 bases, J lost 6 bases, and 6 bases stayed unmatched. Looked up from germline, CDR1 is KGHDR and CDR2 is SFDVKD. The CDR3 length is 17 residues. The DNA for the CDR3 is TGTGCCACCAGTGATTTGGGGACAGGGGTTGAAGCCGGGGAGCTGTTTTTT. Translated: CATSDLGTGVEAGELFF.

The chain employs TRBV15 and TRBJ2-5; a weak D match, TRBD2 (6 bases). The V end was cut by 2 bases, the J end by 5 bases, with 18 bases between. This CDR3 spans 16 amino acids. Germline loops: CDR1 LNHNV, CDR2 YYDKDF (reference sequence). The CDR3 loop reads CATSRHGRDSEETQYF. CDR3 nucleotide sequence: TGTGCCACCAGCAGACATGGCCGGGACTCTGAGGAGACCCAGTACTTC.

V and J are TRBV10-3 and TRBJ2-6; 9 nucleotides match TRBD1. After removal of 3 bases from V and 0 bases from J, the junction contained 9 bases not matched to a gene. This CDR3 region has 19 residues. CDR1 is ENHRY and CDR2 is SYGVKD in the germline V gene. DNA for the CDR3: TGTGCCATCAGTGATGGGATCGACAGGGGGGCCTCTGGGGCCAACGTCCTGACTTTC. It is translated as CAISDGIDRGASGANVLTF.

The chain uses TRBV7-9 and TRBJ2-7, with D unclear. The ends were cut back, 3 bases at V and 3 bases at J, with 12 bases in the middle. The germline gives CDR1 SEHNR, CDR2 FQNEAQ (reference sequence). The CDR3 runs to 14 residues. CDR3 nucleotides: TGTGCCAGCAGCTTTGGTGGCACCTACTACGAGCAGTACTTC. Translating gives CASSFGGTYYEQYF. The whole variable domain, filled in from reference TRBV7-9 and TRBJ2-7, reads DTGVSQNPRHKITKRGQNVTFRCDPISEHNRLYWYRQTLGQGPEFLTYFQNEAQLEKSRLLSDRFSAERPKGSFSTLEIQRTEQGDSAMYLCASSFGGTYYEQYFGPGTRLTVT.

This clone was detected ten times or more. The same CDR3 can be traced to other DNA sequences in this sample. The V gene is TRBV6-5, the J gene TRBJ2-2; the D gene is possibly TRBD1 (6 bases). With 7 bases removed from V and 2 bases from J, the gap between germline ends came to 8 bases. The CDR3 is made up of 13 amino acids. Germline V CDR1 and CDR2: MNHEY, SVGAGI. This CDR3 is CASTDRNTGELFF. The CDR3 DNA reads TGTGCCAGCACGGACAGAAACACCGGGGAGCTGTTTTTT.

The chain has TRBV3-1 (or the pseudogene TRBV3-2) and TRBJ2-7; D is uncertain. Germline CDR1 reads LGHDT; CDR2 reads YNNKEL (reference sequence). Trimming removed 1 base from V and 5 bases from J, with 12 bases in between. The CDR3 runs 14 residues. The CDR3 loop is CASSQVARADEQYF. CDR3 DNA sequence: TGTGCCAGCAGCCAAGTGGCTAGAGCAGACGAGCAGTACTTC.

The chain joins TRBV25-1 to TRBJ2-5; 8 nucleotides match TRBD1. V was clipped by 4 bases and J by 4 bases; unmatched bases: 5. The CDR3 has 14 residues. Germline assignment: CDR1 MGHDK and CDR2 SYGVNS. CDR3 bases: TGTGCCAGCAGTGCAACAGGGGGGACAGAGACCCAGTACTTC. Residues: CASSATGGTETQYF.

The chain joins TRBV27 to TRBJ2-3; TRBD2 aligns across 14 bases. In germline, CDR1 is MNHEY, CDR2 SMNVEV (reference sequence). Trimming removed 6 bases from V and 1 base from J; junction bases left unmatched: 6. The length of the CDR3 is 17 residues. DNA of the CDR3: TGTGCCAGCAGCCGACTAGCGGGGGGGGTGGGCACAGATACGCAGTATTTT. Protein: CASSRLAGGVGTDTQYF.

The chain combines TRBV18 with TRBJ1-4; D is unresolved. Germline CDR1 is KGHSH and CDR2 is LQKENI. V was cut by 6 bases and J by 0 bases, with 11 bases left in between. The CDR3 contains 15 residues. The CDR3 nucleotides read TGTGCCAGCTCCCTACGGGAAGCAACTAATGAAAAACTGTTTTTT. Protein: CASSLREATNEKLFF.